These 4 T cell receptor beta chains share one sample of origin, sequenced in a study of blood T cell repertoires in COVID-19. Profiling relied on immunoSEQ multiplex PCR, and the TCRdb table lists in-frame clones only, not all of them. The repertoire includes around 84,000 clones, about 73% of them detected once, and 35% to 40% sits in the top ten. The sample consisted of peripheral blood. The source of these receptors is a man aged 55 to 69 with COVID-19, enrolled during active disease.

This chain links TRBV6-5 with TRBJ2-7; D possibly corresponds to TRBD1 (6 bases). Germline CDR1 reads MNHEY; CDR2 reads SVGAGI. Trimming took 6 bases from V and 0 from J, leaving 12 bases between them. The CDR3 sequence is 14 residues long. The CDR3 loop is CASSNNRDSYEQYF. The DNA of the CDR3 is TGTGCCAGCAGCAATAACAGGGACTCCTACGAGCAGTACTTC.

V gene TRBV20-1 combines with J gene TRBJ2-2; a weak D match, TRBD1 (5 bases). The CDR3 totals 11 residues. Looked up from germline, CDR1 is DFQATT and CDR2 is SNEGSKA (reference sequence). Trimming left V 4 bases short and J 5 bases short, with 5 bases between. The DNA of the CDR3 is TGCAGTGCTACAGGGACCGGGGAGCTGTTTTTT. As protein: CSATGTGELFF.

This clone was seen once. This chain connects TRBV18 to TRBJ2-7; D might be TRBD1 (6 bases). Trimming left V 5 bases short and J 0 bases short, with 14 bases between. The CDR3 extends over 15 amino acids. Germline V gene sequence: CDR1 KGHSH, CDR2 LQKENI. CDR3 sequence reads: CASSLDRQSSYEQYF. As DNA, the CDR3 is TGTGCCAGCTCATTAGACAGGCAGAGCTCCTACGAGCAGTACTTC.

The chain recombines TRBV5-1 with TRBJ2-2; 8 positions match TRBD1. Germline V gene lookup returns CDR1 SGHRS and CDR2 YFSETQ. Trimming at V came to 4 bases and at J to 4 bases, leaving 6 bases not matched to a gene. The CDR3 consists of 15 residues. The CDR3 DNA follows: TGCGCCAGCAGCACCAGACAGGGGAGCACCGGGGAGCTGTTTTTT. Translating it yields CASSTRQGSTGELFF. The full variable domain, completed using reference TRBV5-1 and TRBJ2-2, is KAGVTQTPRYLIKTRGQQVTLSCSPISGHRSVSWYQQTPGQGLQFLFEYFSETQRNKGNFPGRFSGRQFSNSRSEMNVSTLELGDSALYLCASSTRQGSTGELFFGEGSRLTVL.